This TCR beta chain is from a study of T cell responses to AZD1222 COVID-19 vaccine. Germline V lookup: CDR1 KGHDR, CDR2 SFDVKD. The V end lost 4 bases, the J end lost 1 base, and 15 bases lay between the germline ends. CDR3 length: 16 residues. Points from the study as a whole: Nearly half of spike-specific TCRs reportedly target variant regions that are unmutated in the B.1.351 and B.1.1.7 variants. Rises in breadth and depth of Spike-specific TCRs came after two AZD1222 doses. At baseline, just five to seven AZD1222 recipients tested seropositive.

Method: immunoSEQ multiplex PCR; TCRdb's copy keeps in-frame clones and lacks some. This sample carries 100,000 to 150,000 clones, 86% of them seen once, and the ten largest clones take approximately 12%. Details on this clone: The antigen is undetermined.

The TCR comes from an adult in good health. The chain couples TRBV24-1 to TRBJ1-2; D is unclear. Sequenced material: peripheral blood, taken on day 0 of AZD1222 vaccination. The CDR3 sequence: CATSDGSTGGNYGYTF. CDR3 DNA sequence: TGTGCCACCAGTGACGGTTCTACGGGAGGTAACTATGGCTACACCTTC.